Listed below are T cell receptor beta chains from one sample, sequenced in a study of OX40 agonist ivuxolimab in advanced cancers. The method was immunoSEQ multiplex PCR; TCRdb's version includes in-frame clones alone and lacks a portion of them. There are 77,000 or so clones in the sample; about 93% occur only once, and roughly 22% lies in the top ten. Source: CD4+ or CD8+ T cells sorted from blood, taken in a trial of the OX40 agonist ivuxolimab. These receptors were taken from an adult with an advanced solid tumor such as melanoma, head and neck, liver or kidney cancer. The CDR3 runs from the conserved cysteine through the conserved F or W. D genes are given only for firm matches. Clone size appears in some rows only: once, few, many, or a class for an expanded clone.

D	V	size	length	J	DNA	CDR3
NA	TRBV7-9	NA	15	TRBJ1-1	TGTGCCAGCAGCCCGGATTCCCCCAATGGACATGAAGCTTTCTTT	CASSPDSPNGHEAFF
NA	TRBV11-3	NA	13	TRBJ2-5	TGTGCCAGCAGCCTCTCTGCAGGAGAGACCCAGTACTTC	CASSLSAGETQYF
NA	TRBV18	NA	15	TRBJ2-7	TGTGCCAGCTCACCGGGGAACAGGTTAATCCCCGAGCAGTACTTC	CASSPGNRLIPEQYF
NA	TRBV29-1	NA	13	TRBJ2-7	TGCAGCGTTGCACAAGGGCAGGTTTACGAGCAGTACTTC	CSVAQGQVYEQYF
NA	TRBV5-1	NA	15	TRBJ1-2	TGCGCCAGCAGCTTAGCACTGGGGGAAAGCTATGGCTACACCTTC	CASSLALGESYGYTF
NA	TRBV7-9	NA	18	TRBJ1-5	TGTGCCAGCAGCTTAGAGGAGGGGCTAATCTCTTACGATCAGCCCCAGCATTTT	CASSLEEGLISYDQPQHF
TRBD1	TRBV18	NA	18	TRBJ1-5	TGTGCCAGCTCACTTACCGGTACAGGGGGTTATAGCAATCAGCCCCAGCATTTT	CASSLTGTGGYSNQPQHF
NA	TRBV19	NA	14	TRBJ1-1	TGTGCCAGTAGTTTACAGGGTTTCGGCACTGAAGCTTTCTTT	CASSLQGFGTEAFF
NA	TRBV7-2	NA	15	TRBJ2-5	TGTGCCAGCAGCCACCCCCTAGCTCTCCAAGAGACCCAGTACTTC	CASSHPLALQETQYF
NA	TRBV6-5	NA	14	TRBJ1-4	TGTGCCAGCAGTTACTCATCACCTAATGAAAAACTGTTTTTT	CASSYSSPNEKLFF
TRBD1	TRBV5-1	NA	11	TRBJ2-1	TGCGCCATCCTACAGGGGGATGAGCAGTTCTTC	CAILQGDEQFF
NA	TRBV7-9	NA	13	TRBJ2-7	TGTGCCAGCAGCTTCAAGGAAACCGGGCCACAGTACTTC	CASSFKETGPQYF
TRBD1	TRBV2	once	13	TRBJ2-5	TGTGCCAGCGAGGACAGGGGTTTAGAGACCCAGTACTTC	CASEDRGLETQYF
NA	TRBV5-1	NA	13	TRBJ1-1	TGCGCCAGCAGCTTGGCGGAGGTCACTGAAGCTTTCTTT	CASSLAEVTEAFF
NA	TRBV27	NA	12	TRBJ1-5	TGTGCCACTGGGGGCGCGGGTCAGCCCCAGCATTTT	CATGGAGQPQHF
NA	TRBV27	NA	15	TRBJ2-3	TGTGCCAGCAGTTCCTCCGGGACTAGCACAGATACGCAGTATTTT	CASSSSGTSTDTQYF